This is a list of T cell receptor beta chains from one sample in a study of CD8+ T cells in alopecia areata. Profiling relied on immunoSEQ multiplex PCR, and the TCRdb table lists in-frame clones only, not all of them. Of nearly 95,000 clones listed, 70% to 85% are singletons. The sample here was CD8+ T cells sorted from blood, taken at week 44, from a patient treated with tofacitinib. All receptors derive from a human donor with alopecia areata. Both conserved end residues are part of each CDR3. A D gene is named only where the DNA matches it firmly. Clone size is not always given. Where it is, it says once, few, many or a class for expanded clones.

TRBV7-6	TRBJ1-3	TRBD1	.	CASSAGTGSGNTIYF	TGTGCCAGCAGCGCCGGGACAGGGTCTGGAAACACCATATATTTT
TRBV30	TRBJ2-5	.	.	CAWVDDRIEETQYF	TGTGCCTGGGTTGATGACAGAATTGAAGAGACCCAGTACTTC
TRBV7-6	TRBJ2-3	.	.	CASSFRGGGTDTQYF	TGTGCCAGCAGCTTCAGAGGGGGGGGCACAGATACGCAGTATTTT
TRBV29-1	TRBJ2-5	.	.	CSVEDRMGEWGKETQYF	TGCAGCGTTGAAGATAGAATGGGAGAGTGGGGTAAGGAGACCCAGTACTTC
TRBV4-3	TRBJ1-1	TRBD1	.	CASSQDTGVRTEAFF	TGCGCCAGCAGCCAAGACACAGGGGTTAGAACTGAAGCTTTCTTT
TRBV9	TRBJ2-1	.	few	CASSPPLVDGGEQFF	TGTGCCAGCAGCCCCCCCTTGGTGGATGGTGGTGAGCAGTTCTTC
TRBV13	TRBJ2-3	TRBD2	.	CASSPSPGTSLDTQYF	TGTGCCAGCAGCCCGAGTCCCGGGACTAGTTTGGATACGCAGTATTTT
TRBV2	TRBJ2-5	.	.	CASSYAGAREETQYF	TGTGCCAGCAGTTACGCGGGGGCGCGGGAAGAGACCCAGTACTTC
TRBV7-9	TRBJ2-3	.	once	CASSSGADTQYF	TGTGCCAGCAGCTCGGGGGCAGATACGCAGTATTTT
TRBV4-3	TRBJ2-1	TRBD2	.	CASSQDWGTSNEQFF	TGCGCCAGCAGCCAAGATTGGGGGACTAGTAATGAGCAGTTCTTC
TRBV12-5	TRBJ2-3	.	.	CASLSTDTQYF	TGTGCTAGCCTTTCCACAGATACGCAGTATTTT
TRBV13	TRBJ2-3	TRBD1	.	CASSTPDRGPTDTQYF	TGTGCCAGCAGCACCCCGGACAGGGGACCCACAGATACGCAGTATTTT
TRBV30	TRBJ2-7	TRBD1	few	CAWSVGTGIYEQYF	TGTGCCTGGAGTGTCGGGACAGGGATCTACGAGCAGTACTTC
TRBV28	TRBJ2-7	TRBD2	.	CASSLISGPSYEQYF	TGTGCCAGCAGTCTGATTAGCGGGCCTTCCTACGAGCAGTACTTC
TRBV11-2	TRBJ2-7	TRBD1	few	CASSPRRTGQAEQYF	TGTGCCAGCAGCCCCCGCCGGACAGGGCAGGCCGAGCAGTACTTC
TRBV6-5	TRBJ2-2	TRBD2	.	CASRRGLGTGELFF	TGTGCCAGCAGGCGGGGGTTGGGCACCGGGGAGCTGTTTTTT
TRBV4-3	TRBJ2-1	TRBD2	.	CASSQAASGELEQFF	TGCGCCAGCAGCCAAGCGGCTAGCGGGGAGTTGGAGCAGTTCTTC
TRBV5-6	TRBJ2-7	.	.	CASSTPRRRAHEQYF	TGTGCCAGCAGCACGCCCCGTCGCAGGGCCCACGAGCAGTACTTC
TRBV19	TRBJ1-2	.	.	CASSIDRQLYGYTF	TGTGCCAGTAGTATAGATAGACAGCTTTATGGCTACACCTTC
TRBV4-1	TRBJ2-3	TRBD2	.	CASSLAGLDTQYF	TGCGCCAGTTCCCTAGCGGGGTTGGATACGCAGTATTTT
TRBV30	TRBJ2-2	.	few	CACRDGELFF	TGTGCCTGCCGAGACGGGGAGCTGTTTTTT
TRBV21-1	TRBJ1-5	.	few	CASSKALPELLLKSSNQPQHF	TGTGCCAGCAGCAAAGCTCTGCCAGAGCTATTGCTAAAGAGTAGCAATCAGCCCCAGCATTTT
TRBV5-6	TRBJ2-7	TRBD2	.	CASSSDLAGAAAYEQYF	TGTGCCAGCAGCTCCGATCTAGCGGGCGCGGCGGCCTACGAGCAGTACTTC
TRBV30	TRBJ2-5	.	.	CAMEGFQETQYF	TGTGCCATGGAGGGGTTTCAAGAGACCCAGTACTTC
TRBV30	TRBJ2-2	TRBD1	once	CAWDRVGTGELFF	TGTGCCTGGGACAGGGTAGGCACCGGGGAGCTGTTTTTT